The rows below give T cell receptor beta chains drawn from one sample of a study of blood T cell repertoires in COVID-19. Only in-frame clones appear in the TCRdb table, and some are missing; sequencing was by immunoSEQ multiplex PCR. The data contain nearly 300,000 clones, approximately 84% of them singletons. Sample: peripheral blood. These receptors all come from a human donor with COVID-19, enrolled during active disease. The donor label of this sample is uncertain. CDR3s include the opening cysteine and the closing phenylalanine or tryptophan. A D gene is named only where the DNA matches it firmly. Only part of the rows carry a size: once, few, many, or a class if the clone is expanded.

clone_size	j_call	d_call	v_call	cdr3_nt	cdr3_aa
.	TRBJ2-1	.	TRBV10-3	TGTGCCATCAGTGAGGAGGGGGTACGGAATGAGCAGTTCTTC	CAISEEGVRNEQFF
.	TRBJ1-5	.	TRBV7-8	TGTGCCAGCAGCTCCGTGGGGGGAAGTCAGCCCCAGCATTTT	CASSSVGGSQPQHF
.	TRBJ2-3	.	TRBV9	TGTGCCAGCAGCGTAGATATGGCGGGAGATACGCAGTATTTT	CASSVDMAGDTQYF
.	TRBJ2-3	.	TRBV27	TGTGCCAGCAGTTGGGCTAGCGGAGAGGGGGCAGATACGCAGTATTTT	CASSWASGEGADTQYF
.	TRBJ2-5	.	TRBV5-1	TGCGCCAGCAGCTATGACAGGATACAAGAGATGGCCCAGTACTTC	CASSYDRIQEMAQYF
.	TRBJ2-3	TRBD2	TRBV5-1	TGCGCCAGCAGTTCCGGACTAGCGGTAACAGATACGCAGTATTTT	CASSSGLAVTDTQYF
.	TRBJ1-1	.	TRBV7-3	TGTGCCAGCAGCCGACAGCTGAACACTGAAGCTTTCTTT	CASSRQLNTEAFF
once	TRBJ1-1	TRBD1	TRBV7-2	TGTGCCAGCAGCTTACCTATCACAGGGGGCAATGAAGCTTTCTTT	CASSLPITGGNEAFF
.	TRBJ2-1	TRBD2	TRBV11-3	TGTGCCAGCAGCTTAGACCTCCTTAGCGGGAGGCATCCGGTTGAGCAGTTCTTC	CASSLDLLSGRHPVEQFF
.	TRBJ2-6	.	TRBV7-2	TGTGCCAGCAGCCCTCAACCTCCGGGGACTGGGGCCAACGTCCTGACTTTC	CASSPQPPGTGANVLTF